Described below is a single TCR beta chain sequence and its context. No antigen is known for it. The sample comes from a study of cytomegalovirus exposure and HLA in healthy donors. Profiling relied on immunoSEQ multiplex PCR, and the TCRdb table lists in-frame clones only, not all of them. The sample yields around 120,000 clones, roughly nine tenths seen once. Separate from the roughly 700-subject first cohort was the roughly 130-subject validation cohort, to which the donors belonged. Findings and caveats of the study: A classifier reportedly called cytomegalovirus status with high sensitivity and specificity. Under in vitro conditions, a few CMV-associated chains were confirmed as specific for CMV antigens.

This TCR derives from a man between 18 and 35 years old in good health and CMV-seropositive. Sample: PBMCs.

The CDR3 reads CASSLYREGGTEAFF. The CDR3 nucleotides read TGTGCCAGCAGCTTATACAGGGAAGGCGGCACTGAAGCTTTCTTT. The V and J genes are TRBV5-6 and TRBJ1-1; the D gene is possibly TRBD1 (6 bases). The CDR3 length is 15 residues. In germline, CDR1 is SGHDT, CDR2 YYEEEE. Trimming stripped 2 bases from V and 4 bases from J, with 15 bases between.